Described below is a single TCR beta chain sequence and its context. This specimen comes from a study of OX40 agonist ivuxolimab in advanced cancers. Here immunoSEQ multiplex PCR was the method, and the copy in TCRdb shows in-frame clones only, minus some. The data contain 28,000 or so clones, roughly 90% of them singletons. The length of the CDR3 is 13 residues. J lost 10 bases, V lost 4 bases, and 8 bases had no gene match. Germline V gene sequence: CDR1 MNHNY, CDR2 SVGAGI (reference sequence). Specimen: CD4+ or CD8+ T cells sorted from blood, collected in a trial of the OX40 agonist ivuxolimab. The chain carries TRBV6-6 and TRBJ1-1; 8 bases agree with TRBD1. This receptor was taken from an adult with an advanced solid tumor such as melanoma, head and neck, liver or kidney cancer. The CDR3 bases are TGTGCCAGCAGTTTACAGGGGGTCGGAGGAGCTTTCTTT. Amino acids: CASSLQGVGGAFF.